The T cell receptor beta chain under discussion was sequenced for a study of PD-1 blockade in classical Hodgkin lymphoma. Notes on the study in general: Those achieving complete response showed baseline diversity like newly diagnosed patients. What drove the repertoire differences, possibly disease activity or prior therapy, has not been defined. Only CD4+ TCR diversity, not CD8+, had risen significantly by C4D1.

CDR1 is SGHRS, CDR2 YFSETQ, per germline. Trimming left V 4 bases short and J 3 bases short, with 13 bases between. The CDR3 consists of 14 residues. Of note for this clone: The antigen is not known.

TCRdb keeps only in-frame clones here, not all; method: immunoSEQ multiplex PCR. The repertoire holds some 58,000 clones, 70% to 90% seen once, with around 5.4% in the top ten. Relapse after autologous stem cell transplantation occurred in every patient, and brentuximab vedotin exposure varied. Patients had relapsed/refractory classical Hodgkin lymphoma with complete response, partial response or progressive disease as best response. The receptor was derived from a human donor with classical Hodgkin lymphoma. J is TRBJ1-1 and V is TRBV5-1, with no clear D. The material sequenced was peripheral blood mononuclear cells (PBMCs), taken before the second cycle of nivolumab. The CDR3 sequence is CASSLGGEYTEAFF. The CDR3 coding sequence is TGCGCCAGCAGCCTGGGAGGTGAATACACTGAAGCTTTCTTT.